This record concerns one T cell receptor (beta chain) sequence. The antigen remains undetermined. The CDR3 extends over 22 amino acids. The germline CDR1 and CDR2 sequences are SGHDN and FVKESK. V lost 0 bases, J lost 0 bases, and 26 bases lay in between. This specimen belongs to a study of shared clonotypes between healthy human individuals. Study-wide background: A donor's plate count was three for CD4 naive and three for CD4 memory; CD8 naive had two and CD8 memory one.

CD45RO-negative CD8 cells positively selected for CCR7 made up the naive population, which excluded terminally differentiated effector memory CD45RA+ cells. Assay: immunoSEQ multiplex PCR; the TCRdb copy retains only in-frame clones and omits some. The sample carries roughly 2.1 million clones, 85% to 95% recorded once. Study-level points and caveats: Researchers sampled blood only, noting tissue repertoires likely differ. Naive subsets typically showed greater estimated richness than memory subsets.

This sequence joins TRBV14 and TRBJ2-2; either TRBD1 or TRBD2 may supply D (6 bases each). This receptor was identified in a man between 18 and 29 years old in good health. Some clones in this sample may be carry-over from other donors' samples. Sequenced material: naive CD8+ T cells from PBMCs. CDR3 sequence (DNA): TGTGCCAGCAGCCAAGACCACCCCCCCGGGGGCAGGACAGTTCCGAACACCGGGGAGCTGTTTTTT. Amino acids: CASSQDHPPGGRTVPNTGELFF.